This TCR beta chain was identified in a study of CD8 T cells in ankylosing spondylitis. Notes on this clonotype: Antigen specificity is unknown.

Quantitative 5'-RACE with molecular barcodes generated TCR beta libraries. Each CDR3 protein gets one entry after TCRdb re-called the 5' RACE reads with MiXCR. The sample shows fewer than 400,000 distinct CDR3 sequences, 7% to 9% of them seen only once. Findings of the study overall: There was a TCR beta motif, made of several highly homologous variants, that appeared characteristic of ankylosing spondylitis blood. Disease-linked clones bore a CD8+ phenotype and were relatively rare in peripheral blood. Reportedly, significant enrichment of disease-linked clones occurred in matched ankylosing spondylitis synovial fluid. Earlier reports found some motif variants in synovial fluid and blood in reactive arthritis.

CDR1 and CDR2 from the germline V gene are MDHEN and SYDVKM. Trimming took off 10 bases at V and 3 bases at J, with 16 bases between the two ends. The CDR3 covers 13 residues. The sequence derives from a male donor with ankylosing spondylitis. Sequencing was performed on blood, either unsorted or a sorted T cell fraction (not recorded which). The gene calls are TRBV28 and TRBJ2-7; D is possibly TRBD1 (6 bases). CDR3 residues: CATLRTESYEQYF. DNA of the CDR3: TGTGCCACCCTACGGACAGAGAGCTACGAGCAGTACTTC.